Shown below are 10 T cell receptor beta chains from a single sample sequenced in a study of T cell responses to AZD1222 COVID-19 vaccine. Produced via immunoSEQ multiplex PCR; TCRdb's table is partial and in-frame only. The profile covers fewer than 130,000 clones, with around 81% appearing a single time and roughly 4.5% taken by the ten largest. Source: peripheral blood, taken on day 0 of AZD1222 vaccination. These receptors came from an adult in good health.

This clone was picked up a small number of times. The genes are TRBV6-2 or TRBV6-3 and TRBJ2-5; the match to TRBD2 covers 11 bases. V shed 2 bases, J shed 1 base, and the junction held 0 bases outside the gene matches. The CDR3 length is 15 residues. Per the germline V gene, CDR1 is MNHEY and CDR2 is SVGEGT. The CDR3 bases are TGTGCCAGCAGTTACACTAGCGGGAGCCAAGAGACCCAGTACTTC. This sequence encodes CASSYTSGSQETQYF.

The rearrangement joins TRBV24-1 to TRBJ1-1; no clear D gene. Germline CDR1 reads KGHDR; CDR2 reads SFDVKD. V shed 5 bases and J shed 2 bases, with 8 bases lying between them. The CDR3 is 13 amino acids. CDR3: CATSVPGNTEAFF. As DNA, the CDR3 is TGTGCCACCAGTGTACCGGGTAACACTGAAGCTTTCTTT.

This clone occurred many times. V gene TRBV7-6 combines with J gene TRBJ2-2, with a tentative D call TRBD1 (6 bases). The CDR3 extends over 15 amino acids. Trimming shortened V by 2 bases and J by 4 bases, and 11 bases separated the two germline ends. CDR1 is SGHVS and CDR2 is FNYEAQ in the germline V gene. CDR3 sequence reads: CASSLQGRGTGELFF. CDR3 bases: TGTGCCAGCAGCTTACAGGGCAGGGGCACCGGGGAGCTGTTTTTT.

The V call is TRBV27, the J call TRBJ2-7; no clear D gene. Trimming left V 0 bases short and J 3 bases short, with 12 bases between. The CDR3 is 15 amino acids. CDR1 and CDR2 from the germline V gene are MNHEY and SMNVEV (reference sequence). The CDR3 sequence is CASSLSIYQNYEQYF. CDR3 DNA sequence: TGTGCCAGCAGTTTATCGATTTATCAGAACTACGAGCAGTACTTC.

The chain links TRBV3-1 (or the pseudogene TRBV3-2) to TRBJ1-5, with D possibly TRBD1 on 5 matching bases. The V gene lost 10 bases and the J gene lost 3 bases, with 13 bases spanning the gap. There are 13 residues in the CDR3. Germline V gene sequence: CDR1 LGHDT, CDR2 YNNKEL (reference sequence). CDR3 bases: TGTGCCATACGAGGACATACCAATCAGCCCCAGCATTTT. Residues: CAIRGHTNQPQHF.

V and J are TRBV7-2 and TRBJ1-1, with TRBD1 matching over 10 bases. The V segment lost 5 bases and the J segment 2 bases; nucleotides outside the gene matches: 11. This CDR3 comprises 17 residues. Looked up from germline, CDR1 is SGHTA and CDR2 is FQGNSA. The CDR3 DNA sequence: TGTGCCAGCAGCCAGCGTTCCGGGACAGGGGCAAACACTGAAGCTTTCTTT. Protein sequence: CASSQRSGTGANTEAFF.

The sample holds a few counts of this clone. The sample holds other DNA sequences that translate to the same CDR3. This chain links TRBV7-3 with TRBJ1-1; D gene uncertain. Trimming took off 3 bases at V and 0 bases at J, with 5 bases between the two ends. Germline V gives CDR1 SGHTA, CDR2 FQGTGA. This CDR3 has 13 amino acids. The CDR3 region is CASSLSMNTEAFF. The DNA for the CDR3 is TGTGCCAGCAGCTTGAGCATGAACACTGAAGCTTTCTTT.

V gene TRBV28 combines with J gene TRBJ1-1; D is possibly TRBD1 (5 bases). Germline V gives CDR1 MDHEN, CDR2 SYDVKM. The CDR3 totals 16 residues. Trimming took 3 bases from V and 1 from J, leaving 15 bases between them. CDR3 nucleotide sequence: TGTGCCAGCAGTTTGGGTTTCCAGGGACGGAACACTGAAGCTTTCTTT. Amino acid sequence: CASSLGFQGRNTEAFF.

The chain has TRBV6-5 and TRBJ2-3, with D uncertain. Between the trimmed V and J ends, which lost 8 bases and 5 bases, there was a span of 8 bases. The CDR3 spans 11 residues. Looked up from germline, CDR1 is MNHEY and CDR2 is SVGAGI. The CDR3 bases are TGTGCCAGCGGAAAGGGAGATACGCAGTATTTT. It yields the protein CASGKGDTQYF.

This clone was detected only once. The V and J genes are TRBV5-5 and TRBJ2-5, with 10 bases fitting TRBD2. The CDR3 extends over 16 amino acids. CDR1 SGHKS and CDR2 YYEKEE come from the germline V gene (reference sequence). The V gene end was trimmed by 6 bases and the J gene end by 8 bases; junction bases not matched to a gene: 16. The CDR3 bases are TGTGCCAGCAACCCCATAGCTAGCGGGGGACCCGGCACCCAGTACTTC. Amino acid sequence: CASNPIASGGPGTQYF.